The sequence of this T cell receptor (beta chain) was determined in a study of identical twins (TCRdb year 2016). Study-level background: To test whether fetal clonotypes persist, this study deep-sequenced TCR alpha and beta repertoires from monozygotic twins, from unrelated adults of various ages, and from cord blood. To rule out contamination, the twin experiments were replicated at different times with different library preparation protocols.

Every donor was a healthy Caucasian. Three pairs of female monozygotic twins, all aged about 18 to 30 years, made up the twin cohort. Positive isolation kits from Invitrogen were used to isolate the CD4+ and CD8+ T cell populations. What the research found in general, with its limitations: Out-of-frame TCR alpha sharing in monozygotic twins was systematically underestimated by recombination models, whereas sharing between unrelated individuals was in agreement with the recombination models. Zero-insertion analyses could be partly confounded by invariant T cells such as MAIT and iNKT, though diverse VJ usage argued against such confounding for most clonotypes. Out-of-frame TCR alpha sequences shared between twins showed an excess of low generation-probability sequences compared with coincidental sharing between unrelated individuals. The excess sharing between twins in beta out-of-frame sequences was weaker because fewer shared sequences reduced the signal-to-noise ratio. Abundant cord blood beta clonotypes had fewer insertions, young adult naive repertoires showed a similar but weaker trend, and memory repertoires showed no such trend. Conclusions relied on cross-sectional statistical analysis, since the same donors could not be followed over many years.

The table lists this clonotype with a few counts. Its antigen specificity is not known. Per-base quality was not reported, and no clone a single base away is much larger than it. The library was made by 5' RACE. These reads were obtained on an Illumina HiSeq 2000. A universal primer binding site was introduced by template switching, and a unique molecular identifier was present in the final cDNA, enabling accurate counting of TCR cDNA molecules. First-strand cDNA for TCR alpha and beta chains was synthesized from specific primers in the conserved constant-segment region. To control for contamination, each cDNA library was double barcoded with a SMART-Mk sample barcode plus Illumina barcodes. TruSeq adapter sequences and Illumina sample barcodes were added in two successive PCR steps. The TCR alpha and beta cDNA libraries were sequenced on the Illumina HiSeq platform using custom primers. The study's processing was this. MiGEC processed the raw reads to extract unique molecular identifiers, while MiXCR was used to determine the CDR3 positions. For each individual, recombination models were inferred using an EM algorithm with the repgenHMM and IGoR tools. The analysis of shared clonotypes was done with the tcR package in R, with sharing normalized by the product of cloneset sizes. To study raw recombination free of thymic and clonal selection effects, out-of-frame nonproductive sequences were analyzed. TCRdb reprocessing: public reads trimmed at Q25 with fastp, clones called with MiXCR, in-frame beta chains kept. A single entry per CDR3 protein holds the most common genes and DNA from its merged rows. For this entry, the V and J calls and clone size follow TCRdb and not the study's own pipeline. The sample table holds 500,000 or so distinct CDR3 sequences, of which approximately 22% were seen once. In total, the top ten clones hold approximately 0.95% of the sample.

The same sample was also used in a study of T cells expressing NK-cell markers. The second paper states: About eight donors provided sorted CD3+CD56+NKG2C+, CD3+CD56+NKG2C- and CD3+CD56-NKG2C+ T-cell subsets, whose TCR beta-chain repertoires were profiled. Among the eight sequenced donors, seven were HCMV-seropositive and one was HCMV-seronegative. To restrict sorting to alphabetaTCR-expressing T cells, an anti-gammadeltaTCR antibody was added in several experiments. In roughly 6 donors, the dominant CD3+CD56+NKG2C+ clonotypes ranked among the top 10 CD8+ clonotypes, making up roughly 1.0-8% of CD8+ T cells. Those dominant clonotypes were again the most abundant among CD3+CD56-NKG2C+ cells in a few donors, at roughly 25-60.1%. Whether the expanded NKG2C-expressing T cell clones were specific for HCMV antigens remained unclear. The eight sequenced donors were randomly selected healthy volunteers, three men and five women. HCMV serostatus was determined by detecting HCMV-specific IgG in serum with a commercial ELISA kit. MIGEC was used to demultiplex reads and group the reads by UMI, and MiTCR was used to assemble and quantify clonotypes. To remove erroneous sequences, TCR cDNA sequences were retained only when supported by two or more reads. The tcR package was used for downstream repertoire analysis, and clonotypes were matched between fractions using CDR3 nucleotide sequence together with V segment. VDJmatch was used to annotate antigen specificity against VDJdb, with one amino acid substitution allowed in CDR3.

This clonotype was obtained from a woman aged 18-29 years in good health. The sequenced material came from CD4+ T cells sorted from blood.

The DNA is TGTGCCACCGTTGGGGGGGGCACTGAAGCTTTCTTT. Translated, this is CATVGGGTEAFF. Here the chain combines TRBV10-3 and TRBJ1-1, with a tentative D gene TRBD1 over 5 matching bases. The CDR3 measures 12 amino acids from cysteine to phenylalanine. Only the CDR3 part of the read is kept: 36 bases, read in frame from the first base. Trimming removed 10 bases from V and 4 bases from J, leaving 13 bases between the germline ends. CDR1 and CDR2 were assigned from the germline V gene as ENHRY and SYGVKD.